This entry lists 3 T cell receptor beta chains sequenced from one sample in a study of T cells in Graves' hyperthyroidism and ophthalmopathy. Amplified TCR beta CDR3 regions derived from RNA transcripts. During a first-round RT-PCR of the TCR CDR3, the HTBI primer set was used. Each CDR3 protein is one row after TCRdb ran MiXCR on the multiplex PCR reads. Found here are about 560,000 distinct CDR3 sequences, around 13% of them singletons; the top ten hold more than 11%. The sample was blood. All receptors derive from a woman aged 40-49 years with Graves' hyperthyroidism.

V is TRBV5-1 and J is TRBJ1-1; D gene ambiguous. The ends were cut back, 0 bases at V and 0 bases at J, with 12 bases in the middle. CDR3 size: 16 residues. Germline CDR1 is SGHRS and CDR2 is YFSETQ. The CDR3 coding sequence is TGCGCCAGCAGCTTGGTCGAAACAGCCTTGAACACTGAAGCTTTCTTT. Translation: CASSLVETALNTEAFF.

The chain has TRBV29-1 and TRBJ2-5, with a tentative D call TRBD1 (5 bases). CDR3 length: 14 residues. The ends were cut back, 1 base at V and 4 bases at J, with 13 bases in the middle. The germline CDR1 and CDR2 sequences are SQVTM and ANQGSEA. The CDR3 loop reads CSVEVSGMGETQYF. The CDR3 DNA follows: TGCAGCGTTGAAGTGTCAGGGATGGGAGAGACCCAGTACTTC.

The CDR3 nucleotides are TGTGCCAGCAGTTTTACACAGGGGGAAAAACTGTTTTTT. Its protein product is CASSFTQGEKLFF. The chain employs TRBV12-3 or TRBV12-4 and TRBJ1-4; TRBD1 matches 7 bases. The V and J ends lost 3 bases and 8 bases, in that order; junction bases with no gene match: 3. The CDR3 is 13 residues long.